The present T cell receptor (beta chain) was sequenced within a study of blood T cell repertoires in COVID-19. In the original processing: It was from reference gene primer amplification that nucleated cell counts were estimated. The table came from immunoSEQ multiplex PCR; TCRdb's copy has only in-frame clones and leaves some out. V, J and clone size reflect that table, while D and trimming were determined from the DNA. The sample includes some 100,000 clones, 85% seen only once; the top ten take approximately 2%. The CDR3 extends over 16 amino acids. Trimming removed 2 bases from V and 5 bases from J; junction bases left unmatched: 8. The V gene's germline CDR1 is SGHTA and CDR2 FQGNSA.

The TCR comes from a woman in her 70s with active or convalescent COVID-19. The specimen sequenced was peripheral blood. The V and J genes are TRBV7-2 and TRBJ2-2; TRBD1 aligns across 7 bases. The CDR3 DNA reads TGTGCCAGCAGCTTAAGGCGACAGGGCGCTACCGGGGAGCTGTTTTTT. This codes for CASSLRRQGATGELFF.